Detailed here is one TCR beta chain. The target of this receptor is not known. No clone much larger than this one lies a single base away; base qualities are absent. TCR cDNA was synthesized by 5'RACE template switching, which introduced a universal primer site and unique molecular identifiers. Priming of cDNA synthesis was performed from both the TCR alpha and TCR beta constant segments. Libraries were amplified in two PCR steps, with sample barcodes and sequencing adapters added in the second step. Sequencing of libraries was done on Illumina HiSeq 2500 (2x100 bp) or NovaSeq (2x150 bp). In the paper's pipeline: Demultiplexing of reads and collapsing into UMI consensus sequences were performed with MIGEC, and V(D)J alignment was carried out with MiXCR. Vaccine-responding clonotypes were defined with edgeR using replicate PBMC samples, requiring FDR below 0.01 and a log2 fold change above 5 up to day 15. Bulk clonotypes were assigned CD4 or CD8 identity according to which sequenced CD4 or CD8 repertoire held them at higher abundance. TCRdb trimmed the raw reads at Q25, called clones with MiXCR and kept productive beta chains. Rows are combined by CDR3 protein, so each entry shows the most common genes and DNA. It is TCRdb's table, rather than the study itself, that gives the V and J calls and clone size. This sample comprises roughly 180,000 distinct CDR3 sequences, about 6.2% of them detected only once. The ten top clones hold nearly 3% of the sample.

Unmatched junction bases come to 5, with V trimmed by 3 bases and J by 3 bases. The germline V gene (reference sequence) supplies CDR1 DFQATT and CDR2 SNEGSKA. There are 13 amino acids in the CDR3, from cysteine to valine inclusive. Just CDR3 DNA is preserved here, 39 bases in frame from base 1. The data derive from a study of T cells after yellow fever vaccination (dated by TCRdb to between 2017 and 2020). Describing the broader study: The SMART-Seq v4 Ultra Low Input RNA kit was used to prepare libraries from fractions with low cell numbers. Blood was collected at multiple timepoints before and after primary and secondary immunization, and bulk PBMC replicates and cell subsets were isolated. To follow T-cell clones before and after primary and booster YFV17D yellow fever vaccination, bulk TCR alpha and beta repertoires were sequenced over time. Two healthy male donors, one aged 18 to 30 and one aged 30 to 39 years, were included in the cohort.

The paper as a whole reports these results and caveats: Because only two donors were included in the study, the extent to which the findings can be generalized is limited. Compared with the primary T-cell response, the secondary T-cell response was faster but weaker, reaching its peak on day 5 rather than on day 15. Because abundant contaminating clonotypes from the bulk population could be contained in FACS-sorted repertoires, computational filtering was required. Most clones expanded after primary vaccination were re-detected after the booster (about 96% of CD4 and 80% to 90% of CD8), suggesting broad memory maintenance. A small fraction of clonotypes showed up in both the CD4 and CD8 compartments, probably as a result of convergent recombination.

Read against the paper, the sample's treatment or condition label means: live attenuated yellow fever vaccine strain. PBMCs were isolated from peripheral blood using a standard Ficoll-Paque protocol. CD4 and CD8 T-cell fractions were isolated with Dynabeads CD4 and CD8 positive selection kits. TriZol was used to extract RNA from bulk PBMCs, from CD4 and CD8 fractions, and from dextramer-positive and dextramer-negative fractions. The sequence came from a man in his late teens or twenties who received the YFV17D yellow fever vaccine. The V and J genes are TRBV20-1 and TRBJ2-7, with TRBD2 matching 7 junction bases. The sequencing here drew on CD4+ T cells sorted from PBMCs, taken on the day of the first yellow fever vaccination. CDR3 loop: CSASSGTNYEQYV. The DNA sequence is as follows: TGCAGTGCTAGTTCGGGGACTAACTACGAGCAGTACGTC.